The 15 T cell receptor beta chains listed next were all sequenced from one sample in a study of cytomegalovirus exposure and HLA in healthy donors (dated by TCRdb to the late 2010s). Library preparation used the immunoSEQ multiplex PCR assay. For the multiplex PCR, a mixture combining 60 forward primers for TCR Vbeta segments and 13 reverse primers for TCR Jbeta segments was used. TCRdb holds this immuneACCESS table with in-frame rearrangements only. Some clones are missing; in checked studies, unresolved V genes explain under half, and the rest has no known cause. Here the sample has 65,000 to 85,000 clones; about three quarters occur a single time. The ten largest clonotypes hold roughly 3.2% of the sample. Sequencing was performed on PBMCs. The receptors were sampled from a man aged 50 to 59 in good health and CMV-seropositive.

The chain recombines TRBV5-4 with TRBJ2-3; TRBD2 aligns across 11 bases. The V and J ends lost 4 bases and 1 base, in that order; junction bases with no gene match: 2. This CDR3 is built from 15 residues. Germline CDR1 SGHNT, CDR2 YYREEE (reference sequence). CDR3 region: CASSATSGGTDTQYF. The DNA for the CDR3 is TGTGCCAGCAGCGCGACTAGCGGGGGCACAGATACGCAGTATTTT.

This sequence joins TRBV30 and TRBJ1-5; D gene unclear. Between the trimmed V and J ends, which lost 4 bases and 5 bases, there was a span of 18 bases. Germline V gives CDR1 GTSNPN, CDR2 SVGIG (reference sequence). The CDR3 is 15 residues long. CDR3 coding DNA: TGTGCCTGGACTACACCCGGGGAGGGATATCAGCCCCAGCATTTT. Its translation: CAWTTPGEGYQPQHF.

The chain joins TRBV5-5 to TRBJ1-5; no clear D. CDR1 and CDR2 from the germline V gene are SGHKS and YYEKEE (reference sequence). V dropped 6 bases and J dropped 3 bases, with 16 bases sitting between them. CDR3 size: 15 residues. The CDR3 protein is CASMAGIENNQPQHF. As DNA, the CDR3 is TGTGCCAGCATGGCGGGGATCGAGAACAATCAGCCCCAGCATTTT.

This clone was counted a few times. V and J are TRBV15 and TRBJ1-5; D is uncertain. CDR1 is LNHNV, CDR2 YYDKDF, per germline (reference sequence). V lost 3 bases and J 6 bases, leaving 15 bases between the germline ends. The CDR3 extends over 15 amino acids. Written as DNA, the CDR3 is TGTGCCACCAGCAGGGAAAGGAGCATCAGTCAGCCCCAGCATTTT. Its translation is CATSRERSISQPQHF. The full variable domain, in which reference TRBV15 and TRBJ1-5 provide the parts outside the CDR3, is DAMVIQNPRYQVTQFGKPVTLSCSQTLNHNVMYWYQQKSSQAPKLLFHYYDKDFNNEADTPDNFQSRRPNTSFCFLDIRSPGLGDTAMYLCATSRERSISQPQHFGDGTRLSIL.

The chain has TRBV7-2 and TRBJ2-7; a possible D gene is TRBD2 (5 bases). CDR3 length equals 15 residues. In germline, CDR1 is SGHTA, CDR2 FQGNSA. Trimming took 7 bases from V and 0 from J, leaving 16 bases between them. CDR3 sequence: CASKRGQESSYEQYF. The CDR3, as DNA: TGTGCCAGCAAACGAGGGCAGGAAAGCTCCTACGAGCAGTACTTC.

The count of this clone is one. The chain joins TRBV30 to TRBJ1-5; a weak D match, TRBD1 (5 bases). Germline CDR1 and CDR2: GTSNPN and SVGIG (reference sequence). Between the trimmed V and J ends, which lost 1 base and 7 bases, there was a span of 11 bases. The CDR3 has 13 residues. The CDR3 loop reads CAWSGGDLQPQHF. CDR3 nucleotides: TGTGCCTGGAGTGGGGGGGACCTCCAGCCCCAGCATTTT.

The V call is TRBV19, the J call TRBJ2-7; TRBD1 aligns across 9 bases. With V trimmed by 5 bases and J by 0 bases, 5 bases remained unmatched. Germline-derived CDR1 and CDR2 are LNHDA and SQIVND (reference sequence). CDR3 length: 15 residues. CDR3 nucleotides: TGTGCCAGTAGTGGGGGGACAGGGAACTCCTACGAGCAGTACTTC. Protein: CASSGGTGNSYEQYF.

The chain links TRBV5-8 to TRBJ1-5; D is perhaps TRBD1 (6 bases). CDR3 length equals 15 residues. CDR1 and CDR2 from the germline V gene are SGHTS and YDEGEE. V lost 1 base to trimming and J lost 0 bases, with 8 bases between them. DNA of the CDR3: TGTGCCAGCAGCTTGCGAGGGGGTAGCAATCAGCCCCAGCATTTT. Translating it yields CASSLRGGSNQPQHF.

The gene calls are TRBV7-2 and TRBJ2-1; 11 nucleotides match TRBD1. CDR1 SGHTA and CDR2 FQGNSA come from the germline V gene. This CDR3 contains 16 residues. V lost 4 bases to trimming and J lost 7 bases; unmatched junction nucleotides: 9. The CDR3 coding sequence is TGTGCCAGCAGCTCGTGGACAGGGGGCGGAAAAAATGAGCAGTTCTTC. This codes for CASSSWTGGGKNEQFF.

This clone occurred once. The J gene is TRBJ2-3, the V gene TRBV4-1; D unclear. CDR1 and CDR2 from the germline V gene are MGHRA and YSYEKL. Trimming shortened V by 4 bases and J by 2 bases, and 16 bases separated the two germline ends. This CDR3 region has 16 residues. CDR3 coding DNA: TGCGCCAGCAGCCCCTTTTTCACAGAGAACACAGATACGCAGTATTTT. This encodes CASSPFFTENTDTQYF.

The chain recombines TRBV7-9 with TRBJ2-1; tentatively, D is TRBD1 (5 bases). CDR3 length: 15 amino acids. Trimming cost V 0 bases and J 5 bases, with 11 bases left between them. CDR1 is SEHNR and CDR2 is FQNEAQ in the germline V gene (reference sequence). The CDR3 loop reads CASSLAVGLHNEQFF. As DNA, the CDR3 is TGTGCCAGCAGCTTAGCGGTGGGGCTGCACAATGAGCAGTTCTTC.

The V gene is TRBV6-1, the J gene TRBJ2-7, with D unresolved. The CDR3 has 12 amino acids. The germline CDR1 and CDR2 sequences are MNHNS and SASEGT. Trimming pared 4 bases from V and 4 bases from J, leaving 8 bases between. In nucleotides, the CDR3 is TGTGCCAGCAGTGCCGGTTATTACGAGCAGTACTTC. Protein: CASSAGYYEQYF.

The rearrangement links TRBV4-2 to TRBJ1-1; D is unclear. This CDR3 is 15 amino acids long. Per the germline V gene, CDR1 is LGHNA and CDR2 is YNFKEQ. V was cut by 0 bases and J by 4 bases, with 12 bases left in between. Written as DNA, the CDR3 is TGTGCCAGCAGCCAAGACTATACGGCGGGCACTGAAGCTTTCTTT. Its translation is CASSQDYTAGTEAFF.

This clone was found once. A read error may account for a junction end that differs from germline. The rearrangement links TRBV7-8 to TRBJ2-6; D is perhaps TRBD1 (5 bases). Germline values: CDR1 SGHVS, CDR2 FQNEAQ. This CDR3 has 15 amino acids. CDR3 sequence reads: CASSLGAAGANGLTF. Written as DNA, the CDR3 is TGTGCCAGCAGCTTAGGGGCGGCTGGGGCCAACGGCCTGACTTTC.

The CDR3 DNA follows: TGTGCCAGCAGTGAAGAAGCCTGGACTAGCGGGTTCAAAGGGGTTTCCTACAATGAGCAGTTCTTC. Amino acid sequence: CASSEEAWTSGFKGVSYNEQFF. The chain uses TRBV6-1 and TRBJ2-1; TRBD2 matches at 11 bases. V shed 1 base, J shed 1 base, and the junction held 18 bases outside the gene matches. CDR3 size: 22 residues. CDR1 is MNHNS, CDR2 SASEGT, per germline.